One TCR beta chain is described in this entry. Its antigen is as yet unknown. CD8 cells classed as naive were CD45RO-negative and positively selected for CCR7, excluding terminally differentiated effector memory CD45RA+ cells. This sample was included in a study of shared clonotypes between healthy human individuals. The overall study: A couple of women and a few men aged 18 to 49 served as donors. Each donor's CD8 memory used one plate, CD8 naive two, each CD4 subset three.

Assay used: immunoSEQ multiplex PCR; TCRdb lists only in-frame clones, some missing. The sample has hundreds of thousands of clones; around 96% are singletons. Study results and limitations: Naive CD4 clonotype sharing across a few donors was approximately 5.2%. Clonotypes shared by all four sorted-subset donors had higher generation probabilities than non-shared clonotypes.

Material for sequencing was naive CD8+ T cells sorted from blood. The sequence came from a woman aged 25 to 39 in good health.

Here the CDR3 DNA reads TGTGCCAGTAGTACACCACTAGCGGGGTACTACAATGAGCAGTTCTTC. This translates into CASSTPLAGYYNEQFF. The rearrangement uses TRBV19 and TRBJ2-1; 10 bases align to TRBD2. With 4 bases clipped from V and 3 bases from J, the junction kept 6 bases outside the gene matches. This CDR3 is built from 16 residues. From germline, CDR1 is LNHDA and CDR2 SQIVND (reference sequence).